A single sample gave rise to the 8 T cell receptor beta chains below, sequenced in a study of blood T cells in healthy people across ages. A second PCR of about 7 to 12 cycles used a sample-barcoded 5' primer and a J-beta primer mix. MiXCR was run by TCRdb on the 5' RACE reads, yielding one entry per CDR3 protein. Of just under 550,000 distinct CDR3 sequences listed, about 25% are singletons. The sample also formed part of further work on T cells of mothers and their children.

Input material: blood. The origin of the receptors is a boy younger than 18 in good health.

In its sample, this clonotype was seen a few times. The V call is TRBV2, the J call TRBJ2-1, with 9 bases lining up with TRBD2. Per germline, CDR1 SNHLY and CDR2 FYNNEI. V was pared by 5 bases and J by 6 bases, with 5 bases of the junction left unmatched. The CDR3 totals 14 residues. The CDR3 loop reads CASSRLAGSNEQFF. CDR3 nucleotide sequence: TGTGCCAGCAGTCGGCTAGCGGGGTCCAATGAGCAGTTCTTC.

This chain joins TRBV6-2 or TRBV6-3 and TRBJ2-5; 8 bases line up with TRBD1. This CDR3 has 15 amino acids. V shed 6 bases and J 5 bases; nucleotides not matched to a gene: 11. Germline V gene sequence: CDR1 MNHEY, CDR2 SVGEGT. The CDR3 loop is CASSRTTGVWETQYF. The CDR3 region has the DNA TGTGCCAGCAGCCGAACGACAGGGGTTTGGGAGACCCAGTACTTC.

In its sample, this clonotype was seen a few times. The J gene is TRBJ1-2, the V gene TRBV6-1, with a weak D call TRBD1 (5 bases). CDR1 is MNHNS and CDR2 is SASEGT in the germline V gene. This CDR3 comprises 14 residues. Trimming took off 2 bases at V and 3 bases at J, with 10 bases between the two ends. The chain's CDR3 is CASSEPGRHYGYTF. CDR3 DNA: TGTGCCAGCAGTGAACCGGGGCGTCACTATGGCTACACCTTC.

CDR3 region: CRPGTGDPYEQYF. The CDR3 DNA reads TGCAGACCAGGGACAGGGGATCCCTACGAGCAGTACTTC. This chain connects TRBV20-1 to TRBJ2-7; 10 bases align to TRBD1. This CDR3 is 13 amino acids long. Germline lookup yields CDR1 DFQATT and CDR2 SNEGSKA (reference sequence).

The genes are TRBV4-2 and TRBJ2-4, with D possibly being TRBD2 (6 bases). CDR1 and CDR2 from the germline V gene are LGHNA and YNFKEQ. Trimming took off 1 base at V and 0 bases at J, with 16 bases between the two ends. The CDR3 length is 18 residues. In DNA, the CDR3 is TGTGCCAGCAGCCAAGTACGTGCGGGGTCGAAAGCCAAAAACATTCAGTACTTC. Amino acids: CASSQVRAGSKAKNIQYF.

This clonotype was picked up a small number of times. This CDR3 is CASNSGLITSEQYF. As DNA, the CDR3 is TGTGCCAGCAATTCGGGCTTGATCACCTCCGAGCAGTACTTC. The chain uses TRBV28 and TRBJ2-7, with unresolved D. CDR1 is MDHEN and CDR2 is SYDVKM in the germline V gene. Trimming removed 7 bases at V and 6 bases at J, with 19 bases between. The CDR3 is 14 residues long.

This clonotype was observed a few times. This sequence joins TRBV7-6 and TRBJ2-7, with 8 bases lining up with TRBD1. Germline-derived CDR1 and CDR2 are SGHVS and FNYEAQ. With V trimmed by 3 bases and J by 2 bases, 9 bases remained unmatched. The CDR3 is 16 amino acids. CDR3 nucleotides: TGTGCCAGCAGCTTCGAGGACAGGGTCTCCGCCTACGAGCAGTACTTC. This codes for CASSFEDRVSAYEQYF.

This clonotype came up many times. CDR3 nucleotides: TGTGCCAGCAGTTTCCTCTACAATGAGCAGTTCTTC. Protein product: CASSFLYNEQFF. J is TRBJ2-1 and V is TRBV28, with no clear D. This CDR3 contains 12 residues. The V and J ends lost 3 bases and 3 bases respectively, with 3 bases between them. Germline CDR1 MDHEN, CDR2 SYDVKM.